Each of the 25 T cell receptor beta chains below was sequenced from the same sample in a study of shared clonotypes between healthy human individuals. Sequencing used immunoSEQ multiplex PCR; TCRdb keeps in-frame clones, though not all of them. The sample consists of a few million clones, roughly nine tenths of them appearing once. The sequenced material came from naive CD4+ T cells sorted from blood. Subset here: CD45RA+ positively selected. These receptors were obtained from a man between 18 and 29 years old in good health.

This chain connects TRBV11-3 to TRBJ2-7, with D tentatively TRBD1 or TRBD2 (5 bases each). V lost 9 bases to trimming and J lost 0 bases, with 18 bases between them. This CDR3 has 15 residues. Germline V gene sequence: CDR1 SGHNT, CDR2 YENEEA. CDR3 DNA: TGTGCCAGTACGGGGACCGTTCCTAACTCCTACGAGCAGTACTTC. This sequence encodes CASTGTVPNSYEQYF.

The count of this clone is one. This sample also contains other DNA sequences that code for the same CDR3. The chain recombines TRBV5-4 with TRBJ2-1; 10 nucleotides align to TRBD2. V shed 0 bases, J shed 4 bases, and the junction held 1 base outside the gene matches. CDR1 is SGHNT and CDR2 is YYREEE in the germline V gene (reference sequence). This CDR3 comprises 15 residues. The CDR3 coding sequence is TGTGCCAGCAGCTTGGAGGGACTAGCGTACAATGAGCAGTTCTTC. Encoded protein: CASSLEGLAYNEQFF.

This rearrangement joins TRBV19 to TRBJ2-3; 12 bases agree with TRBD2. The CDR3 runs 17 residues. Per germline, CDR1 LNHDA and CDR2 SQIVND (reference sequence). J was trimmed by 5 bases and V by 5 bases; bases with no gene match: 11. Here the CDR3 reads CASSLASGRAGGDTQYF. CDR3 coding DNA: TGTGCCAGTAGTCTCGCTAGCGGGAGGGCCGGAGGAGATACGCAGTATTTT.

The sample holds one count of this clone. The genes are TRBV29-1 and TRBJ2-7; TRBD1 aligns across 8 bases. CDR3 length: 16 amino acids. Germline assignment: CDR1 SQVTM and CDR2 ANQGSEA. J gave up 1 base and V 1 base, and 9 bases lay outside the gene matches. CDR3 DNA: TGCAGCGTTGAAGGCCCCGGGACAGGCTTATCCTACGAGCAGTACTTC. This encodes CSVEGPGTGLSYEQYF.

On this clone itself: Other DNA sequences from this sample encode an identical CDR3 as well. The chain is built from TRBV30 and TRBJ1-2; the D gene is possibly TRBD1 (5 bases). Germline assignment: CDR1 GTSNPN and CDR2 SVGIG (reference sequence). The CDR3 covers 13 residues. V lost 0 bases and J 5 bases, leaving 10 bases between the germline ends. The CDR3 sequence: CAWSVRGGYGYTF. The CDR3 DNA follows: TGTGCCTGGAGTGTACGGGGGGGATATGGCTACACCTTC.

The rearrangement links TRBV19 to TRBJ1-1; no clear D. Germline CDR1 LNHDA, CDR2 SQIVND (reference sequence). This CDR3 has 13 residues. The V end was cut by 6 bases, the J end by 1 base, with 9 bases between. The CDR3 reads CASSPPENTEAFF. CDR3 nucleotides: TGTGCCAGTAGCCCGCCGGAGAACACTGAAGCTTTCTTT.

This chain links TRBV30 with TRBJ2-5; D gene ambiguous. The CDR3 covers 13 residues. CDR1 GTSNPN and CDR2 SVGIG come from the germline V gene (reference sequence). Trimming pared 3 bases from V and 3 bases from J, leaving 11 bases between. The CDR3 protein is CAWRRPLKETQYF. The CDR3 nucleotides read TGTGCCTGGAGGAGGCCGCTGAAAGAGACCCAGTACTTC.

V gene TRBV28 combines with J gene TRBJ1-4; D is ambiguous. The CDR3 spans 12 residues. Trimming pared 10 bases from V and 7 bases from J, leaving 13 bases between. In germline, CDR1 is MDHEN, CDR2 SYDVKM. Here the CDR3 DNA reads TGTGCCACCCTTGGGGAGGGTGAAAAACTGTTTTTT. Translation gives CATLGEGEKLFF.

The V call is TRBV10-3, the J call TRBJ2-5; a weak D match, TRBD1 (6 bases). Germline V gives CDR1 ENHRY, CDR2 SYGVKD. CDR3 length equals 13 residues. Between the trimmed V and J ends, which lost 3 bases and 5 bases, there was a span of 10 bases. CDR3 nucleotides: TGTGCCATCAGTGAACAGGGCGGGGAGACCCAGTACTTC. Encoded protein: CAISEQGGETQYF.

The chain joins TRBV10-3 to TRBJ2-2, with TRBD1 matching 9 bases. The CDR3 length is 18 residues. CDR1 and CDR2 from the germline V gene are ENHRY and SYGVKD. Unmatched junction bases numbered 13, after V lost 5 bases and J lost 3 bases. The CDR3 bases are TGTGCCATCAGTTCTAAAAACAGGGGGCTTGATGACACCGGGGAGCTGTTTTTT. Protein sequence: CAISSKNRGLDDTGELFF.

This chain connects TRBV5-1 to TRBJ2-5; D may be TRBD2 (6 bases). Germline CDR1 is SGHRS and CDR2 is YFSETQ. The CDR3 loop spans 16 amino acids. V was shortened by 3 bases and J by 5 bases, with 20 bases between the two germline ends. The CDR3 nucleotides read TGCGCCAGCAGCTCCGACCCTAGCGCCCCGGGGGAGACCCAGTACTTC. Its protein product is CASSSDPSAPGETQYF.

The chain uses TRBV4-3 and TRBJ2-7; D might be TRBD1 or TRBD2, each matching 5 bases. CDR1 is LGHNA, CDR2 YSLEER, per germline. Between the trimmed V and J ends, which lost 2 bases and 5 bases, there was a span of 19 bases. The CDR3 runs to 16 residues. The CDR3 DNA follows: TGCGCCAGCAGCCAAAGTAGCCGAGGGGTCCCCAACGAGCAGTACTTC. Its protein is CASSQSSRGVPNEQYF.

This clone has a single count. The chain employs TRBV2 and TRBJ2-1, with 7 bases matching TRBD1. This CDR3 has 14 residues. Germline values: CDR1 SNHLY, CDR2 FYNNEI. With V trimmed by 7 bases and J by 0 bases, 3 bases remained unmatched. CDR3 bases: TGTGCCAGCAACCAGGGGGACTCCTACAATGAGCAGTTCTTC. Amino acids: CASNQGDSYNEQFF.

The rearrangement uses TRBV7-2 and TRBJ2-7, with D perhaps TRBD2 (5 bases). The V gene lost 6 bases and the J gene lost 0 bases, with 15 bases spanning the gap. The CDR3 totals 15 residues. CDR1 is SGHTA, CDR2 FQGNSA, per germline. CDR3 nucleotides: TGTGCCAGCAGTGCTGGACTCTTGAGCTCCTACGAGCAGTACTTC. This translates into CASSAGLLSSYEQYF.

The gene calls are TRBV4-1 and TRBJ2-7, with D perhaps matching TRBD1 or TRBD2 (5 bases each). Trimming shortened V by 0 bases and J by 4 bases, and 13 bases separated the two germline ends. Germline V lookup: CDR1 MGHRA, CDR2 YSYEKL. The CDR3 has 15 residues. The CDR3 sequence is CASSQDGTRSYEQYF. CDR3 nucleotide sequence: TGCGCCAGCAGCCAAGATGGGACCAGATCTTACGAGCAGTACTTC.

The J gene is TRBJ2-7, the V gene TRBV6-6; D could derive from TRBD1 or TRBD2 (5 bases each). The length of the CDR3 is 15 residues. V gave up 2 bases and J gave up 2 bases, with 13 bases separating them. The V gene's germline CDR1 is MNHNY and CDR2 SVGAGI (reference sequence). This CDR3 is CASSYGRQLPYEQYF. The CDR3 nucleotides read TGTGCCAGCAGTTACGGGAGACAGCTACCCTACGAGCAGTACTTC.

This clone occurred once. The rearrangement uses TRBV19 and TRBJ2-2; D gene uncertain. The CDR3 consists of 14 residues. Germline CDR1 LNHDA, CDR2 SQIVND (reference sequence). V was cut by 3 bases and J by 2 bases, with 7 bases left in between. CDR3 residues: CASSILINTGELFF. CDR3 DNA sequence: TGTGCCAGTAGTATCCTCATTAACACCGGGGAGCTGTTTTTT.

The V and J genes are TRBV9 and TRBJ2-7, with D possibly matching TRBD1 (6 bases). The CDR3 consists of 16 residues. The ends were cut back, 3 bases at V and 5 bases at J, with 21 bases in the middle. Germline V gene sequence: CDR1 SGDLS, CDR2 YYNGEE. Here the CDR3 reads CASSDRSGTPGHEQYF. CDR3 DNA: TGTGCCAGCAGCGACCGTTCCGGGACACCCGGACACGAGCAGTACTTC.

The V gene is TRBV5-1, the J gene TRBJ2-1; unclear D gene. The CDR3 contains 11 residues. CDR1 and CDR2 from the germline V gene are SGHRS and YFSETQ. Trimming removed 7 bases at V and 7 bases at J, with 9 bases between. The DNA of the CDR3 is TGCGCCAGCCGAGACTTGAATGAGCAGTTCTTC. Its translation is CASRDLNEQFF.

V is TRBV5-1 and J is TRBJ1-1; D unclear. The CDR3 is 16 amino acids. V was pared by 1 base and J by 1 base, with 14 bases between. Per the germline V gene, CDR1 is SGHRS and CDR2 is YFSETQ. CDR3 in DNA: TGCGCCAGCAGCTTGTCCCAAGGGAGTCAGAACACTGAAGCTTTCTTT. Protein sequence: CASSLSQGSQNTEAFF.

The chain is built from TRBV11-2 and TRBJ2-7, with 8 positions matching TRBD2. V lost 2 bases to trimming and J lost 2 bases; unmatched junction nucleotides: 5. The CDR3 is 15 amino acids. Germline V gene lookup returns CDR1 SGHAT and CDR2 FQNNGV. The CDR3 bases are TGTGCCAGCAGCTTAAAAACTAGCGGACCCTACGAGCAGTACTTC. It yields the protein CASSLKTSGPYEQYF.

The chain is built from TRBV5-1 and TRBJ2-5; D is perhaps TRBD2 (5 bases). The CDR3 consists of 15 residues. Germline V gene lookup returns CDR1 SGHRS and CDR2 YFSETQ. Deletions cut 1 base from V and 5 bases from J, with 15 bases between. For the CDR3, the DNA is TGCGCCAGCAGCTTGAGCCCAGCGGTTCAGGAGACCCAGTACTTC. This encodes CASSLSPAVQETQYF.

J is TRBJ2-7 and V is TRBV7-2; D is possibly TRBD2 (6 bases). The germline CDR1 and CDR2 sequences are SGHTA and FQGNSA. V was trimmed by 2 bases and J by 4 bases, leaving 15 bases between them. The CDR3 runs 15 residues. This CDR3 is CASSLTSIGAYEQYF. As DNA, the CDR3 is TGTGCCAGCAGCTTAACTAGCATCGGGGCGTACGAGCAGTACTTC.

This chain joins TRBV6-5 and TRBJ1-5; the match to TRBD1 covers 8 bases. The J segment lost 5 bases and the V segment lost 6 bases, leaving 6 bases of the junction unmatched. The CDR3 totals 14 residues. The germline CDR1 and CDR2 sequences are MNHEY and SVGAGI. The CDR3 is CASSIDRGHQPQHF. CDR3 DNA: TGTGCCAGCAGCATCGACAGGGGTCATCAGCCCCAGCATTTT.

CDR3 DNA sequence: TGTGCCAGCAGCCCCCGGGGGGCCGGCACCGGGGAGCTGTTTTTT. It codes for CASSPRGAGTGELFF. The chain uses TRBV12-1 and TRBJ2-2; TRBD2 is the table's D call and was not checked against the DNA. TRBV12-1 counts as a pseudogene. The CDR3 runs 15 residues.